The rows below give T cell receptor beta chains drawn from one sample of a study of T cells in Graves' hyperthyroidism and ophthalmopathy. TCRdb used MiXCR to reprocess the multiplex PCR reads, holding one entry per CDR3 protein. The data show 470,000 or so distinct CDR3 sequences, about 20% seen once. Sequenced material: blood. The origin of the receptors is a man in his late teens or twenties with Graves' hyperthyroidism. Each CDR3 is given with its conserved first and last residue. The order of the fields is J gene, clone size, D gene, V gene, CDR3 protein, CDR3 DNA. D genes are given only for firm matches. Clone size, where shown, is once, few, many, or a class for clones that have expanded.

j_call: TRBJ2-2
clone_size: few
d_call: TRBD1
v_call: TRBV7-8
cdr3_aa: CASSLGAAGQGRAGELFF
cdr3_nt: TGTGCCAGCAGCTTAGGGGCGGCGGGACAGGGCAGAGCGGGGGAGCTGTTTTTT

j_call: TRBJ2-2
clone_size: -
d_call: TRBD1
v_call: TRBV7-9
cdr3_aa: CASSLGQGVTGELFF
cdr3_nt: TGTGCCAGCAGCTTGGGACAGGGGGTCACCGGGGAGCTGTTTTTT

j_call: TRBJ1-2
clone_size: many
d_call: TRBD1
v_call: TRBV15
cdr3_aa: CATSRDTGVYYGYTF
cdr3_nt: TGTGCCACCAGCAGAGATACAGGGGTCTACTATGGCTACACCTTC

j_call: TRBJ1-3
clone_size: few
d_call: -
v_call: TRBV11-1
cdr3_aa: CASRSAGPHSGNTIYF
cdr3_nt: TGTGCCAGCAGGTCCGCCGGGCCACACTCTGGAAACACCATATATTTT

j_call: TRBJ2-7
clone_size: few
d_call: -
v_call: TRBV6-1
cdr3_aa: CASSEVGRREQYF
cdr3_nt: TGTGCCAGCAGTGAGGTAGGGCGCCGCGAGCAGTACTTC

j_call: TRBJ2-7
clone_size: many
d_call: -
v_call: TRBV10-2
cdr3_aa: CASSESRTWYRYEQYF
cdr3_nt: TGCGCCAGCAGTGAGTCTCGGACATGGTATCGTTACGAGCAGTACTTC

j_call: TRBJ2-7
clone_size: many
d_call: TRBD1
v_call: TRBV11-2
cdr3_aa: CASSLGTGRSYEQYF
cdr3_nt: TGTGCCAGCAGCCTCGGGACAGGGCGCTCCTACGAGCAGTACTTC

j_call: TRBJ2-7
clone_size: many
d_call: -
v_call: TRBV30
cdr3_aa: CAWSAHRREQYF
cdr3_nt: TGTGCCTGGAGTGCCCACAGACGCGAGCAGTACTTC

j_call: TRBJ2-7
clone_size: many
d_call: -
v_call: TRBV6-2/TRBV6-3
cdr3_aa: CASSYSILPFREQYF
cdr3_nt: TGTGCCAGCAGTTACTCGATCTTACCCTTCAGGGAGCAGTACTTC

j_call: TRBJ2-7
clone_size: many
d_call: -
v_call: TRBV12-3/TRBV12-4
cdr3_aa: CASSLRRGTDEQYF
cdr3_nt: TGTGCCAGCAGTTTACGGAGGGGTACGGACGAGCAGTACTTC

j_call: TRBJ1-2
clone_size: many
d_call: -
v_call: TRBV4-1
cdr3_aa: CASSQGADNYGYTF
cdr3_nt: TGCGCCAGCAGCCAAGGAGCCGATAACTATGGCTACACCTTC

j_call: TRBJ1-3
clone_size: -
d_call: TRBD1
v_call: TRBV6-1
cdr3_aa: CASTRDRRISGNTIYF
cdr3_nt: TGTGCCAGCACCCGGGACAGGAGGATCTCTGGAAACACCATATATTTT

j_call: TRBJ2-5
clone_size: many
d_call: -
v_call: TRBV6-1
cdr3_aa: CASSGGGQPLGETQYF
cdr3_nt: TGTGCCAGCAGTGGGGGTGGACAGCCTCTGGGGGAGACCCAGTACTTC

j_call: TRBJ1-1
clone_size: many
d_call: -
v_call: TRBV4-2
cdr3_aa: CASSQDLDNTEAFF
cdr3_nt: TGTGCCAGCAGCCAAGATTTAGATAACACTGAAGCTTTCTTT

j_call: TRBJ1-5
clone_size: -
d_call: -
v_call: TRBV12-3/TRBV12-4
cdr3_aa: CASTNYNQPQHF
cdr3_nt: TGTGCCAGCACTAACTACAATCAGCCCCAGCATTTT

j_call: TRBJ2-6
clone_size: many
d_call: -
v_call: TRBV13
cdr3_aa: CASQDSGANVLTF
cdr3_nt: TGTGCCAGCCAGGACTCTGGGGCCAACGTCCTGACTTTC

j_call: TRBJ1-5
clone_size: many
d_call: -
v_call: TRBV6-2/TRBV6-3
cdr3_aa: CASQERVRASNQPQHF
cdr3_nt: TGTGCCAGTCAGGAGAGGGTGAGGGCCAGCAATCAGCCCCAGCATTTT

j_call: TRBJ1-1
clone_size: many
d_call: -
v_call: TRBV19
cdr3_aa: CASRSREGTEAFF
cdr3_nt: TGTGCCAGTAGGTCACGGGAGGGAACTGAAGCTTTCTTT

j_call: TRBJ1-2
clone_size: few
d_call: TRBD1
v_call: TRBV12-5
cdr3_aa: CASALTGGGRANYGYTF
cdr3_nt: TGTGCTAGTGCCCTAACAGGGGGCGGAAGAGCTAACTATGGCTACACCTTC

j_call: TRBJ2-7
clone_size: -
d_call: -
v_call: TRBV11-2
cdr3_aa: CASSLADSFYEQYF
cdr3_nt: TGTGCCAGCAGCTTAGCGGACAGTTTCTACGAGCAGTACTTC

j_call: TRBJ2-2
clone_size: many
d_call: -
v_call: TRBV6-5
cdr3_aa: CATANTGELFF
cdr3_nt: TGTGCCACCGCGAACACCGGGGAGCTGTTTTTT

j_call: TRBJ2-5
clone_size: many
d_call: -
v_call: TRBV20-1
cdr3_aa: CSGADQETQYF
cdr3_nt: TGCAGTGGGGCAGACCAAGAGACCCAGTACTTC

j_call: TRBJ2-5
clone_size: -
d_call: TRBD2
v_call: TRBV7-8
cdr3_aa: CASSLWVAGVTQETQYF
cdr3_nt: TGTGCCAGCAGCTTATGGGTAGCGGGGGTAACCCAAGAGACCCAGTACTTC

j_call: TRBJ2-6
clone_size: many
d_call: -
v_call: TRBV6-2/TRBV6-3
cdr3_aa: CASSYSTDQIPSGANVLTF
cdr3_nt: TGTGCCAGCAGTTACTCGACTGATCAGATACCCTCTGGGGCCAACGTCCTGACTTTC

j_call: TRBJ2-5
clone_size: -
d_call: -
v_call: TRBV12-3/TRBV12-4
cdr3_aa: CASSPSQGGGETQYF
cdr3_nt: TGTGCCAGCAGTCCGTCCCAGGGGGGAGGGGAGACCCAGTACTTC

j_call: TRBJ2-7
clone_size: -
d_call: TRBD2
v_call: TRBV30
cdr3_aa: CALERIQGGYEQYF
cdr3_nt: TGTGCCCTGGAACGGATCCAGGGAGGGTACGAGCAGTACTTC

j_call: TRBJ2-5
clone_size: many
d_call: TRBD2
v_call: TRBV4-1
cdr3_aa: CASSRAPMGGDQETQYF
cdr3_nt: TGCGCCAGCAGCCGAGCTCCCATGGGGGGGGACCAAGAGACCCAGTACTTC

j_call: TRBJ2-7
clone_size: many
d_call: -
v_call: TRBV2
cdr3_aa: CASSVGRGFLGEQYF
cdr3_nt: TGTGCCAGCAGTGTTGGACGGGGGTTCTTGGGGGAGCAGTACTTC

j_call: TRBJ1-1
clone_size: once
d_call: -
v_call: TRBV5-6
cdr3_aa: CASSLAVPHWNTEAFF
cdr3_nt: TGTGCCAGCAGCTTGGCGGTCCCTCACTGGAACACTGAAGCTTTCTTT

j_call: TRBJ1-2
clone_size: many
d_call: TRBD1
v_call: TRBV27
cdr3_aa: CASSALGQIYGYTF
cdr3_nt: TGTGCCAGCAGCGCACTGGGACAGATATATGGCTACACCTTC

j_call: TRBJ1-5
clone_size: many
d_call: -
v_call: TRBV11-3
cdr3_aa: CASSSSLNQPQHF
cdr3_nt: TGTGCCAGCAGCTCAAGCCTGAATCAGCCCCAGCATTTT

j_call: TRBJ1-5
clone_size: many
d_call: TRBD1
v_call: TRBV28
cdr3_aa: CASSSTGGAPQHF
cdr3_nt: TGTGCCAGCAGTTCCACAGGGGGCGCGCCCCAGCATTTT

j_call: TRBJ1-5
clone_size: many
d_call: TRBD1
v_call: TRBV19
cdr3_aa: CASSPRDREDQPQHF
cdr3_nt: TGTGCCAGTAGTCCCCGGGACAGGGAAGATCAGCCCCAGCATTTT